The clone carrying this TCR beta chain appeared a single time. The entry originates in a study of blood T cell repertoires in COVID-19. Study context: Researchers got acute and convalescent COVID-19 samples from the United States, Italy and Spain.

The assay was immunoSEQ multiplex PCR, and TCRdb's table has in-frame clones only and misses some. The profile shows about 94,000 clones, roughly 86% of them singletons. The junction had 7 bases not matched to a gene; V was cut back by 3 bases and J by 8 bases. CDR3 length: 13 amino acids. The germline gives CDR1 SGDLS, CDR2 YYNGEE. The genes are TRBV9 and TRBJ1-2; TRBD1 matches at 7 bases. The source is a human donor with acute or convalescent COVID-19. The donor label of this sample is uncertain. The sequenced sample consisted of peripheral blood. CDR3 sequence (DNA): TGTGCCAGCAGCGCACAGGGGCCAGGGGGCTACACCTTC. Its translation: CASSAQGPGGYTF.